Given below is one T cell receptor (beta chain) in context. The sample belongs to a study of blood T cell repertoires in COVID-19. Assay used: immunoSEQ multiplex PCR; TCRdb lists only in-frame clones, some missing. The repertoire includes about 410,000 clones, around 89% of them detected once, and roughly 1.5% sits in the top ten. V lost 7 bases and J lost 7, with 10 bases in between. The CDR3 contains 12 residues. Germline V lookup: CDR1 MNHEY, CDR2 SVGAGI. Those enrolled in Seattle joined during active infection and were followed longitudinally afterward. This receptor was obtained from a woman aged 40 to 49 with COVID-19, enrolled during active disease. This sequence joins TRBV6-5 and TRBJ1-4; no firm D call. Material: peripheral blood. The chain's CDR3 is CASNGNAEKLFF. CDR3 DNA sequence: TGTGCCAGCAACGGGAATGCTGAAAAACTGTTTTTT.